Listed here are 31 T cell receptor beta chains from one sample, sequenced in a study of metastatic and nonmetastatic thyroid tumors. TCRdb re-called the PCR reads with MiXCR. Of about 41,000 clones listed, approximately 24% are singletons. Ahead of thyroid surgery, no patient had received treatment of any kind. Sequenced material: tumor tissue. These receptor sequences come from a female donor with papillary thyroid cancer or a benign thyroid nodule (not recorded which). Some clones in this sample may be carry-over from other donors' samples.

This clone came up many times. This chain links TRBV12-3 or TRBV12-4 with TRBJ1-5, with D possibly TRBD1 on 5 matching bases. The V end was cut by 3 bases, the J end by 5 bases, with 14 bases between. The CDR3 has 15 amino acids. CDR3 in amino acids: CASSLYSLGDQPQHF. The CDR3 DNA sequence: TGTGCCAGCAGTTTGTACAGCCTGGGGGATCAGCCCCAGCATTTT.

This clone was seen at least ten times. At one end the junction does not follow the germline gene, possibly because of a read error. The same CDR3 is also encoded by other DNA sequences in this sample. The chain links TRBV12-3 or TRBV12-4 to TRBJ2-1; 10 positions match TRBD2. The CDR3 spans 14 residues. The CDR3 DNA is TGTGCCAGTCAGGAGCGGGGGGGATACAACGAGCAGTTCTTC. Its translation is CASQERGGYNEQFF.

This clone was seen at least ten times. The gene calls are TRBV20-1 and TRBJ2-1, with D possibly TRBD1 on 5 matching bases. Germline lookup yields CDR1 DFQATT and CDR2 SNEGSKA (reference sequence). Trimming left V 0 bases short and J 8 bases short, with 17 bases between. CDR3 length equals 15 residues. CDR3 coding DNA: TGCAGTGCTAGAGATGTCAGGGCATACCACGATGAGCAGTTCTTC. Protein sequence: CSARDVRAYHDEQFF.

A single count supports this clone. A read error may produce the germline difference seen at one junction end. The chain carries TRBV11-2 and TRBJ1-2; D gene ambiguous. The CDR3 consists of 14 residues. CDR1 is SGHAT and CDR2 is FQNNGV in the germline V gene. The CDR3 coding sequence is TGTGCCAGCAGCTTAGAGGGCGCGGCCTATGACTACACCTTC. Translation gives CASSLEGAAYDYTF.

V usage is TRBV7-2 and J usage is TRBJ2-7; D might be TRBD1 or TRBD2, each matching 5 bases. From germline, CDR1 is SGHTA and CDR2 FQGNSA. V lost 5 bases and J lost 4, with 12 bases in between. The CDR3 is 13 residues long. This CDR3 is CASSPGRQYEQYF. The CDR3 DNA sequence: TGTGCCAGCAGCCCGGGACGGCAATACGAGCAGTACTTC.

This clone has ten or more counts. The rearrangement uses TRBV6-1 and TRBJ1-2, with D perhaps TRBD1 (5 bases). The germline V gene has CDR1 MNHNS and CDR2 SASEGT. The CDR3 totals 16 residues. The ends were cut back, 5 bases at V and 4 bases at J, with 20 bases in the middle. The CDR3 nucleotides are TGTGCCAGCAGTTCCCGCAGACTCGACAGTTCCTATGGCTACACCTTC. It encodes CASSSRRLDSSYGYTF.

At least ten counts were recorded for this clone. The J gene is TRBJ1-6, the V gene TRBV7-9, with D possibly being TRBD1 (5 bases). The CDR3 loop spans 20 amino acids. Germline V gives CDR1 SEHNR, CDR2 FQNEAQ (reference sequence). Deletions cut 1 base from V and 7 bases from J, with 26 bases between. The CDR3 DNA follows: TGTGCCAGCAGCTTAGTAGGGTCCGCCGCTCAGGGTGATTGGAATTCACCCCTCCACTTT. The encoded protein is CASSLVGSAAQGDWNSPLHF.

As to this clone: One base away lies a much larger clone, so this may be a sequencing read error. The same CDR3 can be traced to other DNA sequences in this sample. The genes are TRBV19 and TRBJ2-1; TRBD2 aligns across 12 bases. The CDR3 is 15 residues long. Looked up from germline, CDR1 is LNHDA and CDR2 is SQIVND (reference sequence). The CDR3 DNA reads TGCGCCAGTAGTAGACTAGCGGGAGTCTACAATGAGCAGTTCTTC. This translates into CASSRLAGVYNEQFF.

This clone was counted ten times or more. The chain employs TRBV2 and TRBJ2-1, with 9 bases aligning to TRBD2. The CDR3 extends over 14 amino acids. Germline CDR1 SNHLY, CDR2 FYNNEI. The J segment lost 8 bases and the V segment lost 8 bases, leaving 10 bases of the junction unmatched. CDR3 loop: CASVRGGQHDEQFF. DNA for the CDR3: TGTGCCAGCGTGCGGGGGGGACAGCACGATGAGCAGTTCTTC.

The CDR3 sequence is CASSDALAAVLTQYF. CDR3 DNA sequence: TGTGCCAGCAGTGATGCACTAGCGGCGGTCCTGACCCAGTACTTC. This sequence joins TRBV6-1 and TRBJ2-5; 8 nucleotides line up with TRBD2. Germline V gives CDR1 MNHNS, CDR2 SASEGT. V was clipped by 3 bases and J by 7 bases; unmatched bases: 10. CDR3 length: 15 residues.

By its share, this clone is medium-sized. V and J are TRBV6-4 and TRBJ2-5, with TRBD1 matching over 9 bases. The CDR3 is 15 amino acids. CDR1 MRHNA and CDR2 SNTAGT come from the germline V gene. V lost 7 bases to trimming and J lost 5 bases; unmatched junction nucleotides: 11. The CDR3 loop is CASTRWDRAKETQYF. The CDR3 coding sequence is TGTGCCAGCACCCGCTGGGACAGGGCTAAGGAGACCCAGTACTTC.

This clone was counted a few times. The rearrangement links TRBV20-1 to TRBJ1-5; maybe TRBD1 (5 bases). The CDR3 length is 14 residues. The ends were cut back, 1 base at V and 4 bases at J, with 11 bases in the middle. Germline V CDR1 and CDR2: DFQATT, SNEGSKA (reference sequence). CDR3 in DNA: TGCAGTGCTAGAGGAGGGGTCGGAAATCAGCCCCAGCATTTT. It codes for CSARGGVGNQPQHF.

The chain has TRBV20-1 and TRBJ2-1, with D maybe TRBD2 (6 bases). V was clipped by 2 bases and J by 0 bases, with 11 bases between them. The CDR3 sequence is 15 residues long. Per germline, CDR1 DFQATT and CDR2 SNEGSKA (reference sequence). The CDR3, as DNA: TGCAGTGCTAGAAACCCAGCGGGCTCCTACAATGAGCAGTTCTTC. Protein: CSARNPAGSYNEQFF.

This clone was observed at least ten times. The V call is TRBV6-1, the J call TRBJ2-3; 9 nucleotides match TRBD1. The CDR3 has 16 residues. Germline lookup yields CDR1 MNHNS and CDR2 SASEGT. Trimming took 5 bases from V and 4 from J; bases not matched to a gene: 10. The CDR3 nucleotides read TGTGCCAGCAGTCGGAACCGGGACAGGGTTCCAGATACGCAGTATTTT. Translated: CASSRNRDRVPDTQYF.

Worth noting for this clone: An end of the junction differs from the germline gene, which may be a read error. The chain recombines TRBV9 with TRBJ2-7; no definite D call. Germline values: CDR1 SGDLS, CDR2 YYNGEE. CDR3 size: 12 residues. DNA for the CDR3: TGTGCCATCAGCGTAGTAGCTGTAGAGCAGTACTTC. It encodes CAISVVAVEQYF.

This clone was detected many times. V usage is TRBV11-1 and J usage is TRBJ2-1; TRBD2 matches 15 bases. Trimming cost V 2 bases and J 5 bases; bases outside gene matches: 7. The CDR3 is 18 amino acids. Per germline, CDR1 SGHAT and CDR2 FQDESV (reference sequence). The CDR3 nucleotides read TGTGCCAGCAGCTTACTTCCGGGACTAGCGGGAGGAGACAATGAGCAGTTCTTC. Protein product: CASSLLPGLAGGDNEQFF.

This clone was found many times. The chain links TRBV4-3 to TRBJ1-1; D possibly corresponds to TRBD1 (5 bases). Germline CDR1 and CDR2: LGHNA and YSLEER. V was shortened by 4 bases and J by 1 base, with 13 bases between the two germline ends. The CDR3 consists of 15 residues. CDR3 coding DNA: TGCGCCAGCAGCCGGGGGGGAAGGAGGAACACTGAAGCTTTCTTT. This encodes CASSRGGRRNTEAFF.

This clone was seen at least ten times. This sequence joins TRBV11-1 and TRBJ2-2; D ambiguous. The CDR3 totals 13 residues. The germline V gene encodes CDR1 SGHAT and CDR2 FQDESV (reference sequence). With 4 bases removed from V and 5 bases from J, the gap between germline ends came to 8 bases. The CDR3 bases are TGTGCCAGCAGCTCACAGAGAACCGGGGAGCTGTTTTTT. This gives the protein CASSSQRTGELFF.

This clone was seen many times. CDR3: CASSKAGCPYEQYF. In DNA, the CDR3 is TGTGCCAGTAGTAAAGCAGGGTGCCCCTACGAGCAGTACTTC. The V gene is TRBV19, the J gene TRBJ2-7, with D perhaps TRBD1 (5 bases). V lost 4 bases and J lost 2, with 12 bases in between. This CDR3 comprises 14 residues. Per the germline V gene, CDR1 is LNHDA and CDR2 is SQIVND (reference sequence). Looking up the rest from reference TRBV19 and TRBJ2-7 gives the full variable domain: DGGITQSPKYLFRKEGQNVTLSCEQNLNHDAMYWYRQDPGQGLRLIYYSQIVNDFQKGDIAEGYSVSREKKESFPLTVTSAQKNPTAFYLCASSKAGCPYEQYFGPGTRLTVT.

V and J are TRBV20-1 and TRBJ2-7; TRBD2 matches at 14 bases. The CDR3 totals 14 residues. The V gene's germline CDR1 is DFQATT and CDR2 SNEGSKA (reference sequence). The V and J ends lost 1 base and 7 bases, in that order; junction bases with no gene match: 3. The CDR3 loop reads CSARGGTSGSEQYF. The CDR3 bases are TGCAGTGCTAGAGGCGGGACTAGCGGGAGTGAGCAGTACTTC.

The genes are TRBV7-3 and TRBJ2-2; 9 nucleotides line up with TRBD2. V lost 6 bases to trimming and J lost 4 bases; unmatched junction nucleotides: 6. Germline V gene data show CDR1 as SGHTA and CDR2 as FQGTGA. The length of the CDR3 is 15 residues. The CDR3 nucleotides read TGTGCCAGCAGTTTTAGCGGGAGAGGCACCGGGGAGCTGTTTTTT. It codes for CASSFSGRGTGELFF.

The chain couples TRBV30 to TRBJ2-6; D remains unclear. Germline V gene data show CDR1 as GTSNPN and CDR2 as SVGIG (reference sequence). The CDR3 is 15 amino acids. The germline V and J ends were trimmed by 0 bases and 0 bases, with 6 bases remaining between them. The CDR3 here is CAWSVLFSGANVLTF. In DNA form, the CDR3 reads TGTGCCTGGAGTGTACTCTTCTCTGGGGCCAACGTCCTGACTTTC.

Ten or more counts support this clone. CDR3 amino acids: CASRHWTEPNTEAFF. The CDR3 DNA is TGTGCCAGCAGACATTGGACAGAACCGAACACTGAAGCTTTCTTT. J is TRBJ1-1 and V is TRBV7-9; D possibly corresponds to TRBD1 (6 bases). The ends were cut back, 6 bases at V and 1 base at J, with 15 bases in the middle. Per germline, CDR1 SEHNR and CDR2 FQNEAQ (reference sequence). CDR3 length equals 15 residues.

This clone was counted ten times or more. The rearrangement uses TRBV7-9 and TRBJ1-4, with TRBD1 as a possible D gene (5 bases). Germline CDR1 is SEHNR and CDR2 is FQNEAQ (reference sequence). The CDR3 covers 17 residues. V was pared by 5 bases and J by 7 bases, with 23 bases between. The CDR3 protein is CASSPKVGGELVEKLFF. The CDR3 region has the DNA TGTGCCAGCAGCCCTAAGGTCGGGGGAGAGTTGGTTGAAAAACTGTTTTTT.

Here the CDR3 DNA reads TGTGCCTGGAGTGTCGATGGGGGTGAAAAACTGTTTTTT. It is translated as CAWSVDGGEKLFF. The chain recombines TRBV30 with TRBJ1-4, with D perhaps TRBD1 (5 bases). The V gene lost 0 bases and the J gene lost 7 bases, with 9 bases spanning the gap. From germline, CDR1 is GTSNPN and CDR2 SVGIG (reference sequence). CDR3 length equals 13 residues.

Points on this clone: A single base separates this from a much larger clone, so it may be a read error. The rearrangement joins TRBV20-1 to TRBJ1-2, with D uncertain. The CDR3 runs 11 residues. Germline V gives CDR1 DFQATT, CDR2 SNEGSKA (reference sequence). The CDR3, as DNA: TGCAGTGCTAGACGGGGATATGTCTACACCTTC. It specifies CSARRGYVYTF.

This clone was seen many times. The chain joins TRBV18 to TRBJ1-4; possibly TRBD1 for D (5 bases). Germline V lookup: CDR1 KGHSH, CDR2 LQKENI. The germline V and J ends were trimmed by 3 bases and 6 bases, with 11 bases remaining between them. The CDR3 covers 14 residues. The CDR3 DNA is TGTGCCAGCTCACCTAGGCAGGGTGATGAAAAACTGTTTTTT. Amino acids: CASSPRQGDEKLFF.

This clone was found a few times. The rearrangement joins TRBV6-1 to TRBJ1-2; D call uncertain. With 3 bases removed from V and 7 bases from J, the gap between germline ends came to 15 bases. CDR1 and CDR2 from the germline V gene are MNHNS and SASEGT. The CDR3 loop spans 14 amino acids. CDR3 nucleotide sequence: TGTGCCAGCAGTGAGGGTGGTGGCCGTCTTGGCTACACCTTC. This gives the protein CASSEGGGRLGYTF.

This chain links TRBV12-5 with TRBJ2-3, with no clear D. The CDR3 has 12 residues. The germline V and J ends were trimmed by 1 base and 4 bases, with 3 bases remaining between them. CDR1 and CDR2 (germline): LGHNT, FRNRAP. The CDR3 spells CASGLGPDTQYF. CDR3 sequence (DNA): TGTGCTAGTGGTTTGGGGCCAGATACGCAGTATTTT.

The chain recombines TRBV5-1 with TRBJ2-1, with a tentative D call TRBD1 (6 bases). CDR1 and CDR2 (germline): SGHRS, YFSETQ. Trimming pared 7 bases from V and 5 bases from J, leaving 28 bases between. There are 18 residues in the CDR3. The CDR3 bases are TGCGCCAGCGGCGGACAGACCTCCGTGTCGCCCACGGACAATGAGCAGTTCTTC. Translating it yields CASGGQTSVSPTDNEQFF.

There are many counts of this clone. V gene TRBV3-1 combines with J gene TRBJ1-1; D is undetermined. Germline values: CDR1 LGHDT, CDR2 YNNKEL (reference sequence). V lost 2 bases to trimming and J lost 1 base, with 11 bases between them. The CDR3 runs to 15 residues. CDR3 in DNA: TGTGCCAGCAGCCAAATCGTAGGGTCGAACACTGAAGCTTTCTTT. The encoded protein is CASSQIVGSNTEAFF.